This entry features one T cell receptor (beta chain) sequence. Its antigen remains unidentified. The sample comes from a study of T cell responses to AZD1222 COVID-19 vaccine. Study-wide findings and caveats: Spike as a whole was targeted by vaccine-associated CD4 TCRs, dominant at 160-218 and 743-854.

The length of the CDR3 is 14 residues. Germline values: CDR1 SGHTA, CDR2 FQGNSA. V was cut by 0 bases and J by 7 bases, with 10 bases left in between. Pooled together were second doses at about 4 or about 12 weeks. The method was immunoSEQ multiplex PCR; TCRdb's version includes in-frame clones alone and lacks a portion of them. The table records some 47,000 clones, 87% of them present only once. The origin of this receptor is an adult who received the AZD1222 COVID-19 vaccine. This specimen was peripheral blood, taken 28 days after the second AZD1222 dose. The chain couples TRBV7-2 to TRBJ2-1; D uncertain. Here the CDR3 DNA reads TGTGCCAGCAGCTTAGCGAGAAGACAAAATGAGCAGTTCTTC. It specifies CASSLARRQNEQFF.